These T cell receptor beta chains were read from a single sample in a study of blood T cell repertoires in COVID-19. Data came from immunoSEQ multiplex PCR; TCRdb stores just in-frame clones and leaves some out. Among a few hundred thousand clones, about 80% were seen once, and the ten largest hold 15% to 19%. The sequencing input was peripheral blood. The receptors here all came from a person aged 70 to 85 with COVID-19, enrolled during active disease. CDR3s include the opening cysteine and the closing phenylalanine or tryptophan. A D gene is named only where the DNA matches it firmly. Rows may omit the clone size; those that give it use once, few, many or a size class.

CDR3aa,v_gene,abundance,d_gene
CASSQGNRGLREKLFF,TRBV4-3,.,TRBD1
CASSSRWGEEKLFF,TRBV19,.,.
CASSQDYNYNEQFF,TRBV4-3,.,.
CASSPRTRWVETQYF,TRBV7-2,.,TRBD2
CATMDIVSGNTIYF,TRBV10-3,.,.
CATSDRRSLSDTQYF,TRBV24-1,.,.
CASSLGGATDTQYF,TRBV7-2,.,.
CASSLGGQGHKIGSYNEQFF,TRBV5-1,once,.
CASSDSGGVGDTQYF,TRBV6-4,few,.
CASSPLMSTKRGWQETQYF,TRBV14,.,.
CASRLNEQFF,TRBV6-5,once,.
CASSRQLPGQSTNYEQYF,TRBV5-1,.,.
CASRTYYDNEQFF,TRBV12-3/TRBV12-4,.,.
CASLVSDRAKSGANVLTF,TRBV4-1,.,TRBD1
CASSSNRLAGNTDTQYF,TRBV19,.,TRBD2
CASKRQRTDQPQHF,TRBV10-1,.,.
CASSVVGQGEEAFF,TRBV9,.,TRBD1